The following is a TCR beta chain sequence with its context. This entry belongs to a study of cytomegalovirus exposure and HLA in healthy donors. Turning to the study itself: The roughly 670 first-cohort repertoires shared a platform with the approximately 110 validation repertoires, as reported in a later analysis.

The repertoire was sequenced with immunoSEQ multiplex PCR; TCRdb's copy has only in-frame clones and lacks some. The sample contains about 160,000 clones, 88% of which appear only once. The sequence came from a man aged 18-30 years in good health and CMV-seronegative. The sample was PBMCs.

The CDR3 nucleotides read TGTGCCAGCAGTTCACGGGGGGGACTAGCGGGAGCGCAGTACTTC. Amino acids: CASSSRGGLAGAQYF. This rearrangement joins TRBV6-5 to TRBJ2-7, with 14 bases matching TRBD2. Germline V gives CDR1 MNHEY, CDR2 SVGAGI. J gave up 9 bases and V 4 bases, and 8 bases lay outside the gene matches. The CDR3 has 15 residues.